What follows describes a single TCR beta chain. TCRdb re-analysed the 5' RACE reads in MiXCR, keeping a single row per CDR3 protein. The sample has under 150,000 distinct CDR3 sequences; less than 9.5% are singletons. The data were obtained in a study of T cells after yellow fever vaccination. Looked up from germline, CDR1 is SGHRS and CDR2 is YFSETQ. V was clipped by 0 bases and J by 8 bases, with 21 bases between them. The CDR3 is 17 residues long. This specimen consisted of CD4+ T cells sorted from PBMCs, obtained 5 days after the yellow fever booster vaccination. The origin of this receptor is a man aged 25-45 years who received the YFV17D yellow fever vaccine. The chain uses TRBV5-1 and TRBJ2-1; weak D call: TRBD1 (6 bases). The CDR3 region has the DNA TGCGCCAGCAGCTTGGCCGTTGGGGGCCCCGGTGTGGATGAGCAGTTCTTC. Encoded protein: CASSLAVGGPGVDEQFF.